One T cell receptor beta chain is described in this entry. The data were taken from a study of blood T cell repertoires in COVID-19. The wider study: COVID-19 samples collected from the United States, Italy and Spain covered acute and convalescent phases.

Methods used by the authors: Estimation of nucleated cell counts was performed using reference gene primer amplification. Produced via immunoSEQ multiplex PCR; TCRdb's table is partial and in-frame only. Clone size and V and J calls were adopted from that table, with D and trimming inferred from the DNA. The table has more than 65,000 clones, 82% seen once; the top ten hold about a tenth. This CDR3 has 19 amino acids. The chain recombines TRBV21-1 with TRBJ1-2; TRBD1 is the table's D call, not checked against the DNA. TRBV21-1 is classified as a pseudogene. Material: peripheral blood. The clonotype originates from a woman at least 80 years old with acute or convalescent COVID-19. The CDR3 sequence: CASSKVRCRRGQGRGGYTF. CDR3 bases: TGTGCCAGCAGCAAAGTCAGATGTCGGCGGGGACAGGGGCGGGGTGGCTACACCTTC.